The 25 T cell receptor beta chains reported below all come from one sample, sequenced in a study of blood T cell repertoires in COVID-19. Sequencing was performed with immunoSEQ multiplex PCR; in TCRdb, only in-frame clones are kept and a portion is missing. The data show roughly 280,000 clones, roughly nine tenths seen once. The sample consisted of peripheral blood. The source of these receptors is a man aged 18 to 29 with active or convalescent COVID-19.

The gene calls are TRBV3-1 (or the pseudogene TRBV3-2) and TRBJ2-5; a possible D gene is TRBD1 (6 bases). V was shortened by 8 bases and J by 2 bases, with 9 bases between the two germline ends. CDR3 length: 12 residues. The germline gives CDR1 LGHDT, CDR2 YNNKEL (reference sequence). CDR3 coding DNA: TGTGCCAGCGGGGGCTTACAAGAGACCCAGTACTTC. Translation gives CASGGLQETQYF.

The rearrangement links TRBV12-3 or TRBV12-4 to TRBJ2-3; D unresolved. The CDR3 consists of 13 residues. V gave up 6 bases and J gave up 4 bases, with 11 bases separating them. The CDR3 coding sequence is TGTGCCAGCAGCCCTAACCGAGCAGATACGCAGTATTTT. Translated: CASSPNRADTQYF.

The V call is TRBV7-2, the J call TRBJ2-4; a possible D gene is TRBD2 (6 bases). The V gene lost 4 bases and the J gene lost 4 bases, with 14 bases spanning the gap. CDR1 SGHTA and CDR2 FQGNSA come from the germline V gene. CDR3 length: 15 amino acids. The CDR3 protein is CASSSQGSGKNIQYF. As DNA, the CDR3 is TGTGCCAGCAGCTCCCAGGGTAGCGGAAAAAACATTCAGTACTTC.

Comment on this clone: An end of the junction does not agree with germline; a read error may underlie this. V and J are TRBV7-7 and TRBJ2-5; D is perhaps TRBD2 (5 bases). Germline V gene lookup returns CDR1 SSHAT and CDR2 FNYEAQ (reference sequence). The CDR3 runs 15 residues. CDR3 DNA sequence: TGTGCTAGCAGCTTAGAAGGACTGGGTCGTGAGACCCAGTACTTC. Translated, it gives CASSLEGLGRETQYF.

The chain joins TRBV18 to TRBJ1-2; D not certain. V shed 5 bases and J shed 7 bases, with 20 bases lying between them. Germline V gene data show CDR1 as KGHSH and CDR2 as LQKENI. This CDR3 comprises 15 residues. The CDR3 coding sequence is TGTGCCAGCTCATCAAACCCGCTAGGCCTGAGTGGCTACACCTTC. Its translation: CASSSNPLGLSGYTF.

The chain has TRBV5-6 and TRBJ2-1; D perhaps matches TRBD2 (5 bases). CDR3 size: 16 residues. The ends were cut back, 0 bases at V and 7 bases at J, with 17 bases in the middle. Germline lookup yields CDR1 SGHDT and CDR2 YYEEEE. The chain's CDR3 is CASSLESGPALNEQFF. DNA of the CDR3: TGTGCCAGCAGCTTGGAGAGCGGCCCAGCCCTAAATGAGCAGTTCTTC.

The CDR3, as DNA: TGTGCCAGCAGCCCTTTAGCGGGGGCCCCCCAAGAGACCCAGTACTTC. Protein product: CASSPLAGAPQETQYF. V is TRBV14 and J is TRBJ2-5, with 9 nucleotides matching TRBD2. Germline V gene data show CDR1 as SGHDN and CDR2 as FVKESK. The CDR3 loop spans 16 amino acids. The V gene end was trimmed by 4 bases and the J gene end by 1 base; junction bases not matched to a gene: 7.

This rearrangement joins TRBV4-1 to TRBJ1-5; D call uncertain. The CDR3 contains 14 residues. From germline, CDR1 is MGHRA and CDR2 YSYEKL. The V gene lost 0 bases and the J gene lost 8 bases, with 11 bases spanning the gap. This CDR3 is CASSQEWWGEPQHF. The CDR3, as DNA: TGCGCCAGCAGCCAAGAGTGGTGGGGAGAGCCCCAGCATTTT.

V gene TRBV5-4 combines with J gene TRBJ1-1, with TRBD1 as a possible D gene (5 bases). Per germline, CDR1 SGHNT and CDR2 YYREEE (reference sequence). The CDR3 has 14 amino acids. V lost 3 bases and J lost 0, with 9 bases in between. CDR3 nucleotides: TGTGCCAGCAGCTCGGGGGATATGAACACTGAAGCTTTCTTT. It encodes CASSSGDMNTEAFF.

The chain has TRBV2 and TRBJ2-1; TRBD2 matches 10 bases. The junction had 11 bases not matched to a gene; V was cut back by 6 bases and J by 12 bases. Germline CDR1 is SNHLY and CDR2 is FYNNEI. The CDR3 is 14 residues long. The CDR3 nucleotides read TGTGCCAGCAGAATTTCTAGCGGGAGTTTCGGGCAGTTCTTC. Residues: CASRISSGSFGQFF.

V gene TRBV7-8 combines with J gene TRBJ1-3; D is undetermined. Germline V gene lookup returns CDR1 SGHVS and CDR2 FQNEAQ. V was cut by 8 bases and J by 7 bases, with 12 bases left in between. This CDR3 region has 12 residues. The CDR3: CASAGVGNTIYF. DNA for the CDR3: TGTGCCAGCGCGGGAGTAGGGAACACCATATATTTT.

The chain recombines TRBV6-5 with TRBJ2-7, with a tentative D call TRBD1 (5 bases). CDR3 size: 13 residues. V lost 11 bases and J 1 base, leaving 15 bases between the germline ends. CDR1 MNHEY and CDR2 SVGAGI come from the germline V gene. CDR3 protein: CAEGEYGSYEQYF. As DNA, the CDR3 is TGTGCCGAAGGGGAATATGGGTCCTACGAGCAGTACTTC.

The chain links TRBV18 to TRBJ2-3, with unresolved D. The CDR3 is 11 residues long. Germline V CDR1 and CDR2: KGHSH, LQKENI. The V end lost 3 bases, the J end lost 10 bases, and 8 bases lay between the germline ends. In DNA form, the CDR3 reads TGTGCCAGCTCACCCCTCCTTTCGCAGTATTTT. As protein: CASSPLLSQYF.

The rearrangement links TRBV7-9 to TRBJ2-1, with D hard to call. Germline V CDR1 and CDR2: SEHNR, FQNEAQ (reference sequence). The germline V and J ends were trimmed by 5 bases and 4 bases, with 3 bases remaining between them. This CDR3 comprises 11 residues. The CDR3 nucleotides read TGTGCCAGCAGCCGTTACAATGAGCAGTTCTTC. Encoded protein: CASSRYNEQFF.

The J gene is TRBJ2-1, the V gene TRBV28; 10 nucleotides match TRBD2. This CDR3 region has 16 residues. The germline gives CDR1 MDHEN, CDR2 SYDVKM. V was pared by 5 bases and J by 7 bases, with 11 bases of the junction left unmatched. The CDR3 loop reads CASSPPQRGGLNEQFF. In DNA form, the CDR3 reads TGTGCCAGCAGTCCCCCCCAGCGGGGGGGCCTAAATGAGCAGTTCTTC.

J is TRBJ2-1 and V is TRBV6-5; D may be TRBD1 (6 bases). This CDR3 spans 15 amino acids. The V gene lost 6 bases and the J gene lost 6 bases, with 18 bases spanning the gap. CDR1 and CDR2 (germline): MNHEY, SVGAGI. The CDR3 DNA is TGTGCCAGCAGCCCAGGGGCAGGGGCGCCCAATGAGCAGTTCTTC. Translation gives CASSPGAGAPNEQFF.

The rearrangement joins TRBV6-5 to TRBJ1-2; TRBD1 matches at 7 bases. Germline CDR1 is MNHEY and CDR2 is SVGAGI. With 6 bases clipped from V and 2 bases from J, the junction kept 6 bases outside the gene matches. The CDR3 is 14 residues long. The CDR3 is CASRPRQGNYGYTF. For the CDR3, the DNA is TGTGCCAGCAGACCCCGACAGGGAAACTATGGCTACACCTTC.

This chain uses TRBV7-2 with TRBJ2-2; no firm D call. The ends were cut back, 2 bases at V and 6 bases at J, with 10 bases in the middle. The CDR3 runs to 14 residues. CDR1 is SGHTA, CDR2 FQGNSA, per germline. The CDR3 sequence is CASSLRLVAGELFF. CDR3 bases: TGTGCCAGCAGCTTAAGGCTAGTGGCCGGGGAGCTGTTTTTT.

This rearrangement joins TRBV2 to TRBJ1-1; possible D gene TRBD1, 6 bases. The ends were cut back, 4 bases at V and 6 bases at J, with 12 bases in the middle. This CDR3 comprises 13 residues. Per the germline V gene, CDR1 is SNHLY and CDR2 is FYNNEI. CDR3 sequence: CASSVGGLAEAFF. CDR3 coding DNA: TGTGCCAGCAGTGTCGGGGGGCTGGCTGAAGCTTTCTTT.

The chain combines TRBV5-1 with TRBJ1-1; D ambiguous. V shed 0 bases and J shed 4 bases, with 10 bases lying between them. CDR3 length: 14 amino acids. Germline CDR1 reads SGHRS; CDR2 reads YFSETQ. This CDR3 is CASSLGSGGTEAFF. The CDR3 nucleotides read TGCGCCAGCAGCTTGGGATCGGGAGGCACTGAAGCTTTCTTT.

The rearrangement uses TRBV7-2 and TRBJ2-1, with 11 bases that match TRBD2. The CDR3 extends over 17 amino acids. Germline trimming cut 0 bases from V and 6 bases from J; bases unmatched to any gene: 7. Germline lookup yields CDR1 SGHTA and CDR2 FQGNSA. The CDR3 spells CASSLASGRAGFNEQFF. The CDR3 DNA reads TGTGCCAGCAGCTTAGCTAGCGGGAGGGCCGGATTCAATGAGCAGTTCTTC.

J is TRBJ2-5 and V is TRBV5-4; 7 bases match TRBD1. The CDR3 covers 15 residues. Germline CDR1 and CDR2: SGHNT and YYREEE (reference sequence). J lost 5 bases, V lost 3 bases, and 10 bases had no gene match. The CDR3 nucleotides are TGTGCCAGCAGCTCGACTACAGGGGTGGGGGAGACCCAGTACTTC. Protein: CASSSTTGVGETQYF.

The chain employs TRBV5-1 and TRBJ1-5, with 9 positions matching TRBD1. CDR1 is SGHRS, CDR2 YFSETQ, per germline. The CDR3 has 15 amino acids. V dropped 3 bases and J dropped 5; count of bases not matched to a gene: 6. This chain's CDR3 is CASSSTGGSDQPQHF. The CDR3 region has the DNA TGCGCCAGCAGCTCTACAGGGGGCTCGGATCAGCCCCAGCATTTT.

The chain links TRBV5-6 to TRBJ2-3; TRBD1 aligns across 8 bases. Germline V gene data show CDR1 as SGHDT and CDR2 as YYEEEE. The CDR3 is made up of 17 amino acids. V shed 3 bases, J shed 2 bases, and the junction held 11 bases outside the gene matches. CDR3 nucleotides: TGTGCCAGCAGCTCGCAGAAAGGGACAGGAGACACAGATACGCAGTATTTT. Translated: CASSSQKGTGDTDTQYF.

The gene calls are TRBV27 and TRBJ2-1, with D possibly being TRBD1 (6 bases). Germline V gene lookup returns CDR1 MNHEY and CDR2 SMNVEV (reference sequence). Trimming removed 5 bases at V and 10 bases at J, with 24 bases between. The CDR3 runs to 16 residues. The CDR3 DNA follows: TGTGCCAGCAGTCTCAGGGGTGGGACCTCATTGGGAGAGCAGTTCTTC. Protein product: CASSLRGGTSLGEQFF.